This T cell receptor (beta chain) was captured in a study of blood T cell repertoires in COVID-19. About the research overall: Researchers got acute and convalescent COVID-19 samples from the United States, Italy and Spain.

Losses at the gene ends were 5 bases for V and 8 bases for J; bases not matched to a gene: 7. The germline gives CDR1 SGHNT, CDR2 YENEEA. The CDR3 extends over 13 amino acids. Authors' data handling: Amplified reference gene primers provided the basis for estimating nucleated cell counts. Only in-frame clones appear in the TCRdb table, and some are missing; sequencing was by immunoSEQ multiplex PCR. The DNA gave D and trimming, while V, J and clone size come from that table. The top ten clones hold approximately 12% of a sample with about 440,000 clones, about 87% of them seen once. What was sequenced was peripheral blood. The clonotype was recovered from a woman aged 45-65 years with COVID-19, enrolled during active disease. The chain carries TRBV11-3 and TRBJ2-3; TRBD1 matches 7 bases. The DNA of the CDR3 is TGTGCCAGCAGCCGGACAGGCTCAGGTACGCAGTATTTT. It yields the protein CASSRTGSGTQYF.